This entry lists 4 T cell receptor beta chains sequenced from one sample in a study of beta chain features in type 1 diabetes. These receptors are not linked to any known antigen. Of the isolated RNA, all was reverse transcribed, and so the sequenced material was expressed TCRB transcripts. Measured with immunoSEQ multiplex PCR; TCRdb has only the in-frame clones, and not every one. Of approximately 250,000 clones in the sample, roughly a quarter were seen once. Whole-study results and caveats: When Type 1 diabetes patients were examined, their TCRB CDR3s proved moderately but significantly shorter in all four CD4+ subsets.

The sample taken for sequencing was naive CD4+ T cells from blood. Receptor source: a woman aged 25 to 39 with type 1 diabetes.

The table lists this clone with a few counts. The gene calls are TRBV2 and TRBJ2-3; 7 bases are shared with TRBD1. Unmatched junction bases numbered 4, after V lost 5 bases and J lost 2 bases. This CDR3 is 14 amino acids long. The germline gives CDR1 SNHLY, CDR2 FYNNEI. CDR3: CASSWGQSTDTQYF. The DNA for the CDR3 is TGTGCCAGCAGTTGGGGACAGTCCACAGATACGCAGTATTTT.

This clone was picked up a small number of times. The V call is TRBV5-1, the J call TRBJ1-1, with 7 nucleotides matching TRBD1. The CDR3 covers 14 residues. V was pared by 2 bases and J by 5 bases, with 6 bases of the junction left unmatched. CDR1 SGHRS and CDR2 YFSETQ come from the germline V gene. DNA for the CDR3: TGCGCCAGCAGCTTACAGGGGTCGGGTACTGAAGCTTTCTTT. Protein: CASSLQGSGTEAFF.

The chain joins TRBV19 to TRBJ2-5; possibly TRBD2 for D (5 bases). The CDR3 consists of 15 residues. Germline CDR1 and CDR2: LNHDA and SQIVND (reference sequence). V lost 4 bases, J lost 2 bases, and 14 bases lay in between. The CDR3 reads CASSKETTIQETQYF. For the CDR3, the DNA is TGTGCCAGTAGTAAGGAGACTACCATACAAGAGACCCAGTACTTC. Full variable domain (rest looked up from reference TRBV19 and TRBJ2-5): DGGITQSPKYLFRKEGQNVTLSCEQNLNHDAMYWYRQDPGQGLRLIYYSQIVNDFQKGDIAEGYSVSREKKESFPLTVTSAQKNPTAFYLCASSKETTIQETQYFGPGTRLLVL.

The CDR3 region is CAGTSGRENEQFF. The CDR3 DNA sequence: TGTGCCGGCACTAGCGGGAGGGAAAATGAGCAGTTCTTC. This sequence joins TRBV28 and TRBJ2-1; TRBD2 matches 13 bases. J gave up 7 bases and V 11 bases, and 5 bases lay outside the gene matches. CDR3 length equals 13 residues. The germline V gene has CDR1 MDHEN and CDR2 SYDVKM.